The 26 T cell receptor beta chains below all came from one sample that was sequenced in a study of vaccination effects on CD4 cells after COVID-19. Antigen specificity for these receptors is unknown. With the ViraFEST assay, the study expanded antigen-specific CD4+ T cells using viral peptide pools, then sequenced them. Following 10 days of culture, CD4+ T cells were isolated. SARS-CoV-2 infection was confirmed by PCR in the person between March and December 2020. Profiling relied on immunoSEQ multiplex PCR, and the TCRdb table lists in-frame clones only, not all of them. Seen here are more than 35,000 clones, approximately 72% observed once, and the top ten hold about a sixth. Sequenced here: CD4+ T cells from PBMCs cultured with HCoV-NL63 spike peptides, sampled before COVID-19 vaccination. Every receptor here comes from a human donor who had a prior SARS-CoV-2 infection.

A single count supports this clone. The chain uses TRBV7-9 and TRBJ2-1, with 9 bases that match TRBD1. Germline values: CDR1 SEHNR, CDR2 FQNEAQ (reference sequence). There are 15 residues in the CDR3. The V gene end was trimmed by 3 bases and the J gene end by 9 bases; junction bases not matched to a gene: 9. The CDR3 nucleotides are TGTGCCAGCAGCTTGTCCGGGACAGGGTCGATTGAGCAGTTCTTC. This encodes CASSLSGTGSIEQFF.

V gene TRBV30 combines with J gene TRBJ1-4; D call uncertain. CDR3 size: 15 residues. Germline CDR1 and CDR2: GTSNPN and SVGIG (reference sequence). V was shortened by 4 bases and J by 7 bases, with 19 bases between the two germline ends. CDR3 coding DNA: TGTGCCTGGATGTCGAAGATGGCACAGCTTGAAAAACTGTTTTTT. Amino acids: CAWMSKMAQLEKLFF. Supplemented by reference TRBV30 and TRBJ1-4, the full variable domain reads SQTIHQWPATLVQPVGSPLSLECTVEGTSNPNLYWYRQAAGRGLQLLFYSVGIGQISSEVPQNLSASRPQDRQFILSSKKLLLSDSGFYLCAWMSKMAQLEKLFFGSGTQLSVL.

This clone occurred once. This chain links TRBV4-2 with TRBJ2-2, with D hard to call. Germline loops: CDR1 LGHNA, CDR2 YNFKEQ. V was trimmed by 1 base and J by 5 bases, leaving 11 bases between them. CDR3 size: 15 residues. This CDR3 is CASSQGGQWTGELFF. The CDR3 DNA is TGTGCCAGCAGCCAAGGGGGTCAATGGACCGGGGAGCTGTTTTTT.

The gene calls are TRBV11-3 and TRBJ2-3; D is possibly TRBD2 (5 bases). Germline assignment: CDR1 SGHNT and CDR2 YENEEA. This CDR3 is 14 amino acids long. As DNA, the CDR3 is TGTGCATCCGCCCTCGAGGGAAGCACAGATACGCAGTATTTT. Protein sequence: CASALEGSTDTQYF. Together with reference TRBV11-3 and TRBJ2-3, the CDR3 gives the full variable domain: EAGVVQSPRYKIIEKKQPVAFWCNPISGHNTLYWYLQNLGQGPELLIRYENEEAVDDSQLPKDRFSAERLKGVDSTLKIQPAELGDSAVYLCASALEGSTDTQYFGPGTRLTVL.

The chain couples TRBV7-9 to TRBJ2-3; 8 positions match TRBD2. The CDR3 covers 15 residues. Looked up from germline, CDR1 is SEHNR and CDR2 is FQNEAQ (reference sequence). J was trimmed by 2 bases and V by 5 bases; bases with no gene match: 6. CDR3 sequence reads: CASSRAGGNTDTQYF. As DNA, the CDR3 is TGTGCCAGCAGCCGCGCGGGGGGTAACACAGATACGCAGTATTTT.

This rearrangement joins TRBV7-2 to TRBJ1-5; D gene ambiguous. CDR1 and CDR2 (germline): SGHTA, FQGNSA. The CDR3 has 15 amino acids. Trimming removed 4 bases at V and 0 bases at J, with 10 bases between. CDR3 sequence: CASSSQVDSNQPQHF. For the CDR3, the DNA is TGTGCCAGCAGCTCTCAGGTTGATAGCAATCAGCCCCAGCATTTT.

This chain's CDR3 is CASRPSGTYEQYF. The DNA of the CDR3 is TGTGCCAGCAGGCCTAGCGGAACCTACGAGCAGTACTTC. The V call is TRBV6-6, the J call TRBJ2-7; 7 nucleotides line up with TRBD2. From germline, CDR1 is MNHNY and CDR2 SVGAGI (reference sequence). The CDR3 length is 13 residues. Trimming cost V 6 bases and J 2 bases; bases outside gene matches: 4.

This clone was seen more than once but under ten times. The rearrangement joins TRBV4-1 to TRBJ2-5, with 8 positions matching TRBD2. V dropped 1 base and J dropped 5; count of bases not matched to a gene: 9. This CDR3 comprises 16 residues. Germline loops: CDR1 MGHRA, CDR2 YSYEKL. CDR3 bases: TGCGCCAGCAGCCAAGGTCCGGGGGGGGCCAGGGAGACCCAGTACTTC. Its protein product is CASSQGPGGARETQYF.

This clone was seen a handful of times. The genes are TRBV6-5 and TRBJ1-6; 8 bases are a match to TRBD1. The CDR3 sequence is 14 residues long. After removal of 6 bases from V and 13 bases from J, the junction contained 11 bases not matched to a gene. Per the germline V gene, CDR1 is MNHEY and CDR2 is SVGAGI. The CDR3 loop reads CASRTGTGVSPLHF. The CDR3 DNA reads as TGTGCCAGCAGAACCGGGACAGGAGTTTCCCCCCTCCACTTT.

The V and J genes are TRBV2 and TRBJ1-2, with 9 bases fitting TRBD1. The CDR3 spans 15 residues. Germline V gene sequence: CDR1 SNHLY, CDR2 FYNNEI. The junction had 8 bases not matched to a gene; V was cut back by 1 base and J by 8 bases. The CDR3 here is CASSEGGQGVGGYTF. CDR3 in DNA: TGTGCCAGCAGTGAAGGGGGACAGGGTGTAGGCGGCTACACCTTC. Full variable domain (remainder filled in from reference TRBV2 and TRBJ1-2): EPEVTQTPSHQVTQMGQEVILRCVPISNHLYFYWYRQILGQKVEFLVSFYNNEISEKSEIFDDQFSVERPDGSNFTLKIRSTKLEDSAMYFCASSEGGQGVGGYTFGSGTRLTVV.

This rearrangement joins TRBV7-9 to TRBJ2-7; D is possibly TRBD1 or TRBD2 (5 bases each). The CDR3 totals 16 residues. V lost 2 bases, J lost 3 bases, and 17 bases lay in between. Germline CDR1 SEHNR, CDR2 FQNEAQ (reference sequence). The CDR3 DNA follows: TGTGCCAGCAGCTTATCAATCGGGACCGCTCACTACGAGCAGTACTTC. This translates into CASSLSIGTAHYEQYF.

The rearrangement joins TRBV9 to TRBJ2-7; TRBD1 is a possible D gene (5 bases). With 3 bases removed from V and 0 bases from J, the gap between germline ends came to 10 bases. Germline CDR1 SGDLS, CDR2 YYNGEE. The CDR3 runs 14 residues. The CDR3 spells CASSARQSSYEQYF. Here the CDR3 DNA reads TGTGCCAGCAGCGCACGACAGAGCTCCTACGAGCAGTACTTC.

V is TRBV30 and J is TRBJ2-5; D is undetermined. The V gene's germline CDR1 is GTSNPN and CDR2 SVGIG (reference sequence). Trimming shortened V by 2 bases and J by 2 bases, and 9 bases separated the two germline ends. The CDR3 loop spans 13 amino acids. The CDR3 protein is CAWSRSSQETQYF. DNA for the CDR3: TGTGCCTGGAGTCGTTCTAGTCAAGAGACCCAGTACTTC. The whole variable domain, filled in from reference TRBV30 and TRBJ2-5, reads SQTIHQWPATLVQPVGSPLSLECTVEGTSNPNLYWYRQAAGRGLQLLFYSVGIGQISSEVPQNLSASRPQDRQFILSSKKLLLSDSGFYLCAWSRSSQETQYFGPGTRLLVL.

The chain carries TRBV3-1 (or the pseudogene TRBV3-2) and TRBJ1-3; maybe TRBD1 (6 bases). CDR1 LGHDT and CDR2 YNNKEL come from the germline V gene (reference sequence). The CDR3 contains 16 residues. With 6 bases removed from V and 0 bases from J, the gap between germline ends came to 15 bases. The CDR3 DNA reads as TGTGCCAGCAGGGGGGGCAGGTTCCCCTCTGGAAACACCATATATTTT. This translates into CASRGGRFPSGNTIYF.

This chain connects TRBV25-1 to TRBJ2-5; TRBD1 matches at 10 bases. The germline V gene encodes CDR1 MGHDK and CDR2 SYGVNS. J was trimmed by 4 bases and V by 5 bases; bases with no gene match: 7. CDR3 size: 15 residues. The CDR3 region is CASSKGQGKGETQYF. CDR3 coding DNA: TGTGCCAGCAGTAAGGGACAGGGGAAAGGAGAGACCCAGTACTTC.

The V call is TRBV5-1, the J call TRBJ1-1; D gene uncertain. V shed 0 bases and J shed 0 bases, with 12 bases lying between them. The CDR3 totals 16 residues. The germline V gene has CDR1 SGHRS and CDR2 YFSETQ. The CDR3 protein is CASSLGSVYMNTEAFF. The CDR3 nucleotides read TGCGCCAGCAGCTTGGGGTCAGTTTACATGAACACTGAAGCTTTCTTT.

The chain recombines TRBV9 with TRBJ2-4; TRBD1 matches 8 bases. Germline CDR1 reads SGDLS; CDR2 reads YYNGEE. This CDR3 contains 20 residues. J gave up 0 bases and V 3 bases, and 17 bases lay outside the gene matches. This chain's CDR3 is CASSEYPGQGGALAKNIQYF. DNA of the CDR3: TGTGCCAGCAGCGAGTACCCCGGACAGGGTGGAGCACTAGCCAAAAACATTCAGTACTTC.

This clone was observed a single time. The CDR3 sequence: CASSVTEWTSRDTQYF. CDR3 nucleotides: TGTGCCAGCAGTGTTACGGAGTGGACTAGTAGAGATACGCAGTATTTT. The V gene is TRBV2, the J gene TRBJ2-3, with 7 bases fitting TRBD2. V lost 4 bases to trimming and J lost 5 bases; unmatched junction nucleotides: 12. Germline V lookup: CDR1 SNHLY, CDR2 FYNNEI. The CDR3 spans 16 residues.

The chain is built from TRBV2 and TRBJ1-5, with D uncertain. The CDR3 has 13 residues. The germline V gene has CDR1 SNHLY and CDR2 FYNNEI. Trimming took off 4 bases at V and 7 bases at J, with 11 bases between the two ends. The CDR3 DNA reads TGTGCCAGCAGTGGGGAGAAAGGGCAGCCCCAGCATTTT. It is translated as CASSGEKGQPQHF. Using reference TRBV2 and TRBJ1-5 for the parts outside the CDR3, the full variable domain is EPEVTQTPSHQVTQMGQEVILRCVPISNHLYFYWYRQILGQKVEFLVSFYNNEISEKSEIFDDQFSVERPDGSNFTLKIRSTKLEDSAMYFCASSGEKGQPQHFGDGTRLSIL.

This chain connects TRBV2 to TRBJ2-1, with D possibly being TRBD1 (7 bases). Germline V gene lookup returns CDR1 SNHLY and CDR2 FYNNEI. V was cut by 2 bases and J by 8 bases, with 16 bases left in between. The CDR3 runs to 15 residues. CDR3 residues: CASSEIAVRGDEQFF. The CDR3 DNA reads TGTGCCAGCAGTGAAATCGCGGTCAGGGGGGATGAGCAGTTCTTC.

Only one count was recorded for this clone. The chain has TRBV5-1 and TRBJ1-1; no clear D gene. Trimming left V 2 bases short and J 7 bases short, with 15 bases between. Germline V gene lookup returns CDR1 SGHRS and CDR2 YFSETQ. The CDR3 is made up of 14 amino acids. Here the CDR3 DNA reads TGCGCCAGCAGCTTTGGCGTCCCCGTTATTGAAGCTTTCTTT. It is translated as CASSFGVPVIEAFF. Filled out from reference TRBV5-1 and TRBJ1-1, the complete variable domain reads KAGVTQTPRYLIKTRGQQVTLSCSPISGHRSVSWYQQTPGQGLQFLFEYFSETQRNKGNFPGRFSGRQFSNSRSEMNVSTLELGDSALYLCASSFGVPVIEAFFGQGTRLTVV.

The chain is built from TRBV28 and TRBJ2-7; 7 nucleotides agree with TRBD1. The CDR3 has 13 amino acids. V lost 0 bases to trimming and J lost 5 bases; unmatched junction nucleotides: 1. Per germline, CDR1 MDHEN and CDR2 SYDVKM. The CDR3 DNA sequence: TGTGCCAGCAGTTTATGGGGACAGAACGAGCAGTACTTC. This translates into CASSLWGQNEQYF. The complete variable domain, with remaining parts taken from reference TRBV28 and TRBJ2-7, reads DVKVTQSSRYLVKRTGEKVFLECVQDMDHENMFWYRQDPGLGLRLIYFSYDVKMKEKGDIPEGYSVSREKKERFSLILESASTNQTSMYLCASSLWGQNEQYFGPGTRLTVT.

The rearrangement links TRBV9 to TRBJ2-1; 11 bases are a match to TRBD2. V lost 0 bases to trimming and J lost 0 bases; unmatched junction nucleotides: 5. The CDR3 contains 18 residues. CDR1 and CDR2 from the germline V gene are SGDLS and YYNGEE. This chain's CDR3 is CASSVGLAGPPSYNEQFF. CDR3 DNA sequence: TGTGCCAGCAGCGTAGGACTAGCGGGACCCCCCTCCTACAATGAGCAGTTCTTC.

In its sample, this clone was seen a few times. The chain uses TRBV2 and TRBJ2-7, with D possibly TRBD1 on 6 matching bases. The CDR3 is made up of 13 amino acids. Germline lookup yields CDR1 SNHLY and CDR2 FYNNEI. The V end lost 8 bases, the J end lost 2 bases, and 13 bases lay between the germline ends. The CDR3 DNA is TGTGCCAGCGCGGGCAGGGGACCCTACGAGCAGTACTTC. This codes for CASAGRGPYEQYF. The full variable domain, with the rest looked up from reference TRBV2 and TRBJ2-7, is EPEVTQTPSHQVTQMGQEVILRCVPISNHLYFYWYRQILGQKVEFLVSFYNNEISEKSEIFDDQFSVERPDGSNFTLKIRSTKLEDSAMYFCASAGRGPYEQYFGPGTRLTVT.

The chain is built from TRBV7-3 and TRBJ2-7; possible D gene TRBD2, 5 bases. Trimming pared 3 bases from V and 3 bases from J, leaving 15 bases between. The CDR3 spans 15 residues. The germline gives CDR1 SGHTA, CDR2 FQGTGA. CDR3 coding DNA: TGTGCCAGCAGCTTTGGACCTGGGAGTGGCTACGAGCAGTACTTC. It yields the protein CASSFGPGSGYEQYF.

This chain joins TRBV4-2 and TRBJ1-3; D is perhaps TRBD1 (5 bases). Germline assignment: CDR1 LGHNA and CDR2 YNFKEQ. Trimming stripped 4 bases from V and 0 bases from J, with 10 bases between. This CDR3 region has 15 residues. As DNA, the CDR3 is TGTGCCAGCAGCCCAGAGGGGACCTCTGGAAACACCATATATTTT. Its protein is CASSPEGTSGNTIYF.